What follows describes a single T cell receptor beta chain. The antigen is not known. The table came from immunoSEQ multiplex PCR; TCRdb's copy has only in-frame clones and leaves some out. The data show 150,000 or so clones, over 75% seen once. This entry is derived from a study of T cell responses to AZD1222 COVID-19 vaccine. Across the whole study: Whether given at about 4 or about 12 weeks, second doses were pooled. Notes on the study in general: Spike-specific TCR repertoires showed rising breadth and depth after two AZD1222 doses. At baseline, just 6 or 7 AZD1222 recipients tested seropositive.

The CDR3 runs 14 residues. Between the trimmed V and J ends, which lost 8 bases and 5 bases, there was a span of 18 bases. Germline loops: CDR1 MGHDK, CDR2 SYGVNS. The sequence was obtained from an adult in good health. The V gene is TRBV25-1, the J gene TRBJ2-5; D remains ambiguous. The sequenced sample was peripheral blood, obtained on day 0 of AZD1222 vaccination. DNA for the CDR3: TGTGCCAGCCCCCGGGCCACCATAGGGGAGACCCAGTACTTC. It is translated as CASPRATIGETQYF.